The 13 T cell receptor beta chains listed next were all sequenced from one sample in a study of cytomegalovirus exposure and HLA in healthy donors. Vbeta (60) and Jbeta (13) primers were used in the PCR. Only in-frame clones appear in the TCRdb table, and some are missing; sequencing was by immunoSEQ multiplex PCR. This table has approximately 200,000 clones, around 67% appearing once. Sequencing used PBMCs. These receptors all stem from a woman in her 30s in good health and CMV-seropositive.

The chain joins TRBV21-1 to TRBJ1-5. TRBV21-1 is listed as a pseudogene. This CDR3 comprises 18 residues. In DNA form, the CDR3 reads TGTGCCAGCAGCAAAGCTTCCAGTAGTCGCGGGTCGAATCAGCCCCAGCATTTT. Protein sequence: CASSKASSSRGSNQPQHF.

The gene calls are TRBV6-1 and TRBJ1-2; D remains ambiguous. Germline CDR1 is MNHNS and CDR2 is SASEGT. V lost 4 bases, J lost 0 bases, and 12 bases lay in between. The CDR3 contains 15 residues. The CDR3 spells CASSGTVQANYGYTF. CDR3 in DNA: TGTGCCAGCAGTGGTACAGTGCAAGCTAACTATGGCTACACCTTC.

The gene calls are TRBV10-3 and TRBJ1-5; 10 bases align to TRBD1. Per the germline V gene, CDR1 is ENHRY and CDR2 is SYGVKD. The CDR3 sequence is 15 residues long. J gave up 6 bases and V 7 bases, and 9 bases lay outside the gene matches. The CDR3 here is CAINEGGTGVQPQHF. DNA for the CDR3: TGTGCCATCAACGAAGGAGGGACAGGGGTTCAGCCCCAGCATTTT.

The chain uses TRBV5-1 and TRBJ2-1; 13 nucleotides line up with TRBD2. Germline-derived CDR1 and CDR2 are SGHRS and YFSETQ. The CDR3 is 17 residues long. The V and J ends lost 0 bases and 6 bases, in that order; junction bases with no gene match: 6. CDR3 protein: CASSLVVLAGGGNEQFF. The CDR3 DNA sequence: TGCGCCAGCAGCTTGGTCGTACTAGCGGGAGGGGGCAATGAGCAGTTCTTC.

The chain combines TRBV7-7 with TRBJ2-7, with TRBD2 as a possible D gene (5 bases). The CDR3 totals 18 residues. From germline, CDR1 is SSHAT and CDR2 FNYEAQ (reference sequence). V lost 4 bases and J 1 base, leaving 23 bases between the germline ends. The CDR3 coding sequence is TGTGCCAGCAGCTCATACCCCCCGTCGAGCGGTCGGTCCTACGAGCAGTACTTC. Translated, it gives CASSSYPPSSGRSYEQYF.

Only a few counts were recorded for this clone. This rearrangement joins TRBV5-5 to TRBJ1-4; D remains ambiguous. CDR3 length equals 14 residues. V shed 8 bases and J shed 6 bases, with 17 bases lying between them. Germline V CDR1 and CDR2: SGHKS, YYEKEE (reference sequence). The chain's CDR3 is CASRLGPLDEKLFF. CDR3 in DNA: TGTGCCAGTCGGCTGGGCCCTCTGGATGAAAAACTGTTTTTT.

V is TRBV15 and J is TRBJ1-4, with 9 bases fitting TRBD1. The V gene end was trimmed by 3 bases and the J gene end by 8 bases; junction bases not matched to a gene: 10. CDR1 and CDR2 from the germline V gene are LNHNV and YYDKDF (reference sequence). This CDR3 comprises 16 residues. CDR3 bases: TGTGCCACCAGCAGTACCACCGGGACAGGGCAGGAAAAACTGTTTTTT. Translated, it gives CATSSTTGTGQEKLFF.

The chain combines TRBV7-2 with TRBJ1-2; 7 bases agree with TRBD1. CDR3 size: 14 residues. Trimming cost V 5 bases and J 4 bases; bases outside gene matches: 7. From germline, CDR1 is SGHTA and CDR2 FQGNSA. The CDR3 region has the DNA TGTGCCAGCAGCCCTAACAGGGGACCCTATGGCTACACCTTC. This gives the protein CASSPNRGPYGYTF.

This clone was detected a few times. This chain connects TRBV6-4 to TRBJ2-3; a possible D gene is TRBD2 (5 bases). With 2 bases removed from V and 1 base from J, the gap between germline ends came to 7 bases. CDR3 length: 14 amino acids. Germline V gene sequence: CDR1 MRHNA, CDR2 SNTAGT. CDR3 region: CASSDGSGTDTQYF. CDR3 nucleotide sequence: TGTGCCAGCAGTGACGGTAGCGGCACAGATACGCAGTATTTT.

The chain carries TRBV27 and TRBJ2-5; 7 nucleotides line up with TRBD1. The J call could be wrong; TRBJ2-7 is a better fit for the DNA end. The CDR3 runs 18 residues. Germline CDR1 MNHEY, CDR2 SMNVEV (reference sequence). CDR3 amino acids: CASSLSVVRTGETYEQYF. Written as DNA, the CDR3 is TGTGCCAGCAGTTTATCAGTTGTCAGGACAGGAGAGACCTACGAGCAGTACTTC.

The chain recombines TRBV28 with TRBJ1-3, with 9 bases matching TRBD1. Germline lookup yields CDR1 MDHEN and CDR2 SYDVKM. There are 15 residues in the CDR3. V shed 2 bases and J 4 bases; nucleotides not matched to a gene: 3. The CDR3 here is CASSLLGTGGNTIYF. The DNA of the CDR3 is TGTGCCAGCAGTTTACTCGGGACAGGGGGAAACACCATATATTTT.

The V call is TRBV5-4, the J call TRBJ2-7; 10 positions match TRBD1. The V and J ends lost 4 bases and 6 bases, in that order; junction bases with no gene match: 10. The CDR3 has 15 residues. Per germline, CDR1 SGHNT and CDR2 YYREEE (reference sequence). In nucleotides, the CDR3 is TGTGCCAGCAGCCCAAGACAGGGGGCCATGAGCGAGCAGTACTTC. Amino acids: CASSPRQGAMSEQYF.

The chain combines TRBV14 with TRBJ1-2, with TRBD1 matching over 8 bases. The V gene's germline CDR1 is SGHDN and CDR2 FVKESK. The CDR3 is made up of 15 amino acids. The V segment lost 2 bases and the J segment 2 bases; nucleotides outside the gene matches: 4. The CDR3 DNA reads as TGTGCCAGCAGCCAACGACAGGGGAGCAACTATGGCTACACCTTC. Its translation: CASSQRQGSNYGYTF.